The present TCR beta chain was sequenced within a study of T cell responses to AZD1222 COVID-19 vaccine. Study-wide results and limits: Compared with day 0, the breadth and depth of the Spike-specific TCR repertoire rose significantly after two doses of AZD1222. Most donors were white British and more were female, and clonal diversity was possibly underestimated.

Worth noting for this clone: The antigen remains unidentified.

Germline CDR1 SGHRS, CDR2 YFSETQ. Trimming pared 4 bases from V and 3 bases from J, leaving 10 bases between. This CDR3 is 14 amino acids long. Assay used: immunoSEQ multiplex PCR; TCRdb lists only in-frame clones, some missing. The sample lists roughly 100,000 clones, around 90% occurring once. The sequencing here drew on peripheral blood, taken on day 0 of AZD1222 vaccination. The source of this sequence is an adult in good health. The rearrangement uses TRBV5-1 and TRBJ1-4; D perhaps matches TRBD1 (6 bases). CDR3 in DNA: TGCGCCAGCAGCGTGGGGGCTTCTAATGAAAAACTGTTTTTT. It codes for CASSVGASNEKLFF. Complete variable domain (other parts from reference TRBV5-1 and TRBJ1-4): KAGVTQTPRYLIKTRGQQVTLSCSPISGHRSVSWYQQTPGQGLQFLFEYFSETQRNKGNFPGRFSGRQFSNSRSEMNVSTLELGDSALYLCASSVGASNEKLFFGSGTQLSVL.